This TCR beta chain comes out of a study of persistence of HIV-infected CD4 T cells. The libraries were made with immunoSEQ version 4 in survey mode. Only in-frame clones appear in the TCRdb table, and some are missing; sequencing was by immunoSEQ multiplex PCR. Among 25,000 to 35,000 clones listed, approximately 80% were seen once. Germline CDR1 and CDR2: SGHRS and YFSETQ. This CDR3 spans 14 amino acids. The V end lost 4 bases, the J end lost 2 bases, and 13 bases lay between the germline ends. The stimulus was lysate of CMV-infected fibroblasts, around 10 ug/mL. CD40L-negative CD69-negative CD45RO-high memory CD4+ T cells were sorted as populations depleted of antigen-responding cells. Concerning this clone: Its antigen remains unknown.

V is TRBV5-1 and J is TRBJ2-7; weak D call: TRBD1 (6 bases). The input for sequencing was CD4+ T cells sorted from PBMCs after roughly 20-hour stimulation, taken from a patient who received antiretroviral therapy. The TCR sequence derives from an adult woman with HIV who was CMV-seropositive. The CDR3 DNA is TGCGCCAGCAGCGATCGGACAGCTACCTACGAGCAGTACTTC. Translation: CASSDRTATYEQYF.